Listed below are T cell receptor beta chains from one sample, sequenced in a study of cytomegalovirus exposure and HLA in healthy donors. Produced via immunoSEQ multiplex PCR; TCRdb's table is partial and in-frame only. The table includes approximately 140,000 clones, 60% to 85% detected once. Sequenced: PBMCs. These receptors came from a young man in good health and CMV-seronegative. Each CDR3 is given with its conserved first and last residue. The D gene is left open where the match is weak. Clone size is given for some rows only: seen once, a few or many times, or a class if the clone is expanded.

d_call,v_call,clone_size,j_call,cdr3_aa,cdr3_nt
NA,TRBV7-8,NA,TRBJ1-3,CASSLGSGTGNTIYF,TGTGCCAGCAGCTTAGGGTCAGGGACTGGAAACACCATATATTTT
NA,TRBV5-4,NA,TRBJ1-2,CASSLAGGGPHGYTF,TGTGCCAGCAGCTTGGCGGGCGGGGGTCCCCATGGCTACACCTTC
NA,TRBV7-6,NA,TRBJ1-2,CASSPSSSYGYTF,TGTGCCAGCAGCCCCAGTTCCTCCTATGGCTACACCTTC
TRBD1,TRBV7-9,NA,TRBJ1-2,CASSLAVRDRSFYTF,TGTGCCAGCAGCTTAGCGGTCCGGGACAGATCATTCTACACCTTC
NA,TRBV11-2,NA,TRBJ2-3,CASSFPRGHDTDTQYF,TGTGCCAGCAGCTTCCCCCGCGGACATGACACAGATACGCAGTATTTT
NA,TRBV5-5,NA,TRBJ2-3,CASSLVGQGTDTQYF,TGTGCCAGCAGCTTGGTAGGCCAGGGCACAGATACGCAGTATTTT
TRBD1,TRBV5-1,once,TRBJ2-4,CASSLGGDRVDIQYF,TGCGCCAGCAGCTTGGGGGGGGACAGGGTGGACATTCAGTACTTC
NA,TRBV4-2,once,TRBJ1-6,CASSQEGGISYNSPLHF,TGTGCCAGCAGCCAAGAAGGCGGGATTTCCTATAATTCACCCCTCCACTTT
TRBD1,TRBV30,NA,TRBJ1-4,CAWSQKTGMREKLFF,TGTGCCTGGAGTCAGAAGACAGGGATGAGAGAAAAACTGTTTTTT
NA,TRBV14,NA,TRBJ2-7,CASSLGGYEQYF,TGTGCCAGCAGCCTCGGCGGCTACGAGCAGTACTTC
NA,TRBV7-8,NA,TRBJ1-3,CASSLRQHPGNTIYF,TGTGCCAGCAGCCTCCGACAGCATCCTGGAAACACCATATATTTT
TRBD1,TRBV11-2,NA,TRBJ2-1,CASSTGTGVFNEQFF,TGTGCCAGCAGCACCGGGACAGGGGTTTTCAATGAGCAGTTCTTC
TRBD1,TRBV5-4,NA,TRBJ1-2,CASSLGGDRGQYGYTF,TGTGCCAGCAGCTTGGGGGGTGACAGGGGACAATATGGCTACACCTTC
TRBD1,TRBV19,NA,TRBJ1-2,CASSFSTGGSGYTF,TGTGCCAGTAGTTTCTCAACAGGGGGAAGTGGCTACACCTTC
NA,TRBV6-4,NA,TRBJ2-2,CACKSRMDTGELFF,TGTGCCTGTAAGTCCAGGATGGACACCGGGGAGCTGTTTTTT
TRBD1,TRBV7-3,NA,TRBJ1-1,CASSYSGGGRYTEAFF,TGTGCCAGCAGCTACTCAGGGGGCGGGCGGTACACTGAAGCTTTCTTT
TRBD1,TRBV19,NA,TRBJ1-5,CASSTTGTGGQPQHF,TGTGCCAGTAGTACAACCGGGACAGGGGGCCAGCCCCAGCATTTT
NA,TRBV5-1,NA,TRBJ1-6,CASSLGAPGAPNSPLHF,TGCGCCAGCAGCTTGGGGGCCCCAGGGGCTCCTAATTCACCCCTCCACTTT
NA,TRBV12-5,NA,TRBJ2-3,CASASVWDTQYF,TGTGCTAGTGCGTCAGTATGGGATACGCAGTATTTT
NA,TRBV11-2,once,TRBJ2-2,CASSSGQFANTGELFF,TGTGCCAGCAGCTCCGGACAGTTCGCGAACACCGGGGAGCTGTTTTTT
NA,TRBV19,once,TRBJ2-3,CASSPGTPQYF,TGTGCCAGTAGTCCCGGGACTCCGCAGTATTTT
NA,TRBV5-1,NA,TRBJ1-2,CASSFYQGSYGYTF,TGCGCCAGCAGCTTCTACCAGGGTTCCTATGGCTACACCTTC
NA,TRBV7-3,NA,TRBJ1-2,CASSLGSEADYGYTF,TGTGCCAGCAGCTTAGGGTCAGAGGCAGACTATGGCTACACCTTC
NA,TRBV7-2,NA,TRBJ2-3,CASSPTDTQYF,TGTGCCAGCAGCCCAACAGATACGCAGTATTTT
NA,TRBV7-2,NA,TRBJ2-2,CASSYGSPNTGELFF,TGTGCCAGCAGCTACGGGAGCCCGAACACCGGGGAGCTGTTTTTT
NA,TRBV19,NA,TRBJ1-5,CASSIGENQPQHF,TGTGCCAGTAGTATCGGGGAAAATCAGCCCCAGCATTTT
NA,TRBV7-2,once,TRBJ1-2,CASSPKAGSDYGYTF,TGTGCCAGCAGCCCCAAAGCAGGGTCGGACTATGGCTACACCTTC
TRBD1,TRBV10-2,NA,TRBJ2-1,CASRLGAGGFNEQFF,TGCGCCAGCCGCCTTGGAGCAGGGGGCTTCAATGAGCAGTTCTTC
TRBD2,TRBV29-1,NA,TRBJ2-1,CSSPSGVYNEQFF,TGCAGCTCCCCAAGCGGGGTGTACAATGAGCAGTTCTTC